This T cell receptor (beta chain) was recorded in a study of OX40 agonist ivuxolimab in advanced cancers. In the study overall: With a range of roughly 20 to 80, age averaged about 58 years, and about 83% were male. Treatment received earlier with anti-PD-1, anti-PD-L1 or anti-CTLA-4 agents was allowed, and under 50% had some. Study-level results: More expanded clones were found, on average, in CD8+ than in CD4+ T cells.

Data came from immunoSEQ multiplex PCR; TCRdb stores just in-frame clones and leaves some out. The profile covers about 95,000 clones, with 75% to 90% appearing a single time and roughly 0.33% taken by the ten largest. About this clone: Its antigen remains unidentified.

Germline loops: CDR1 KGHSH, CDR2 LQKENI. V gave up 3 bases and J gave up 3 bases; unmatched junction bases: 5. The CDR3 loop spans 15 amino acids. This chain joins TRBV18 and TRBJ2-5; 9 bases agree with TRBD1. The sequence derives from an adult with an advanced solid tumor such as melanoma, head and neck, liver or kidney cancer. The sample was CD4+ or CD8+ T cells sorted from blood, taken in a trial of the OX40 agonist ivuxolimab. CDR3 nucleotide sequence: TGTGCCAGCTCACCCGACAGGGGGGACGAAGAGACCCAGTACTTC. This encodes CASSPDRGDEETQYF.